This record concerns one T cell receptor (beta chain) sequence. The data originate from a study of blood T cell repertoires in COVID-19. At the level of the study: Acute and convalescent COVID-19 samples came from the United States, Italy and Spain. Sources were T cells, B-cell-depleted T cells, or PBMCs; the material itself was cDNA or gDNA.

Germline values: CDR1 SGHAT, CDR2 FQNNGV. This CDR3 has 13 amino acids. The V gene lost 3 bases and the J gene lost 3 bases, with 9 bases spanning the gap. Original processing methods: Amplifying reference gene primers gave estimates of nucleated cell counts. The assay was immunoSEQ multiplex PCR, and TCRdb's table has in-frame clones only and misses some. V and J calls plus clone size are reproduced from that table; the DNA served to infer D and trimming. The sample includes more than 250,000 clones, 70% to 90% of them seen just once. The gene calls are TRBV11-2 and TRBJ2-7, with D possibly TRBD2 on 5 matching bases. This sequence was found in a man aged 50-60 years with active or convalescent COVID-19. The sequencing input was peripheral blood. The CDR3: CASSFTRFYEQYF. For the CDR3, the DNA is TGTGCCAGCAGCTTCACTAGGTTCTACGAGCAGTACTTC.